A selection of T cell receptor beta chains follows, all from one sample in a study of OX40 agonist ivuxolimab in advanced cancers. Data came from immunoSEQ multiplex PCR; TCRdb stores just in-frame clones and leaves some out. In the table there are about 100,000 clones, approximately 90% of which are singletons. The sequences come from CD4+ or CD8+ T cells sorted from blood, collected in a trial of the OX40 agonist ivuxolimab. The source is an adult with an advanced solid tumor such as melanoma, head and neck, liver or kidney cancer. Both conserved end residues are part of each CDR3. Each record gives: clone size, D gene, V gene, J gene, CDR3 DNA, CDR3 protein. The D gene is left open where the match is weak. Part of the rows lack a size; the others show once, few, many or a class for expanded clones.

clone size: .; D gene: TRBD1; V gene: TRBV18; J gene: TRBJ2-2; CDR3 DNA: TGTGCCAGCTCACTACAGGGGGCCGGGGAGCTGTTTTTT; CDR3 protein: CASSLQGAGELFF
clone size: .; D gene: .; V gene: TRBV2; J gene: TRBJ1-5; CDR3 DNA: TGTGCCAGCAAGCAGGTCAATCAGCCCCAGCATTTT; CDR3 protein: CASKQVNQPQHF
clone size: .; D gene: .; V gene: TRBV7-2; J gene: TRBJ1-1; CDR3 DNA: TGTGCCAGCAGCTTAGGGACTGGCAGGGGAGACACTGAAGCTTTCTTT; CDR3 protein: CASSLGTGRGDTEAFF
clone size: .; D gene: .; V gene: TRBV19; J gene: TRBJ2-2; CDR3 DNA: TGTGCCAGTAGTCCCATTTTTCGAGTTAACACCGGGGAGCTGTTTTTT; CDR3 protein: CASSPIFRVNTGELFF
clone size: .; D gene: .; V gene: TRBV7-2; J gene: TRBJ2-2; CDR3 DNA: TGTGCCAGCAGCCTCCTGGGAGGCGGGGAGCTGTTTTTT; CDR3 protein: CASSLLGGGELFF
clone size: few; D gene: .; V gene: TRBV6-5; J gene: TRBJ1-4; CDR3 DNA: TGTGCCAGCAGTTACTCCGGGGGGCGGTATGAAAAACTGTTTTTT; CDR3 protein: CASSYSGGRYEKLFF
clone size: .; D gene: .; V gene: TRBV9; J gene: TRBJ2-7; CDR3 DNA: TGTGCCAGCAGCGTAGACGGAGTTACGGGGCGGCACGAGCAGTACTTC; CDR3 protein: CASSVDGVTGRHEQYF
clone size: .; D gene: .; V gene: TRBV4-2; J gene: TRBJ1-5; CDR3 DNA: TGTGCCAGCAGCCAAGCAAAAAGCAATCAGCCCCAGCATTTT; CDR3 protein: CASSQAKSNQPQHF
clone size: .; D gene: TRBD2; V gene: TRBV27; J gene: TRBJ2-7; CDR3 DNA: TGTGCCAGCACTCTACTCCCGGGGACTAGCGGGAGGCACTCTACCTACGAGCAGTACTTC; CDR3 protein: CASTLLPGTSGRHSTYEQYF
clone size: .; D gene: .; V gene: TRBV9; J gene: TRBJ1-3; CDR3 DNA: TGTGCCAGCAGCCCCTCTCGGTGGCCTGGAAACACCATATATTTT; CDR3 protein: CASSPSRWPGNTIYF
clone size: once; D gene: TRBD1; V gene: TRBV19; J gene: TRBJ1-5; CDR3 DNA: TGTGCCAGCACGACAGGGGTCAGTCAGCCCCAGCATTTT; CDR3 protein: CASTTGVSQPQHF
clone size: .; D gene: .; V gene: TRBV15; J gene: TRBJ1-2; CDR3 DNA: TGTGCCACCAGCAGAAAAGGTACAGCCTATGGCTACACCTTC; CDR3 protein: CATSRKGTAYGYTF
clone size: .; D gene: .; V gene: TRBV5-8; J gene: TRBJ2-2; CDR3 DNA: TGTGCCAGCAGCTTACCCCGGACTTCGAACACCGGGGAGCTGTTTTTT; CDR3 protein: CASSLPRTSNTGELFF
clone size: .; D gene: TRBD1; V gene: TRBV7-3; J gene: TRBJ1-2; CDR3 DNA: TGTGCCAGCAGCCTTCCGGGACAGGGCGAAAACTATGGCTACACCTTC; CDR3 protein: CASSLPGQGENYGYTF
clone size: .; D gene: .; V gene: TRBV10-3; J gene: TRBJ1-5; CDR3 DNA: TGTGCCGTCCGCCGGGGATGGGGTCAGCCCCAGCATTTT; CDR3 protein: CAVRRGWGQPQHF
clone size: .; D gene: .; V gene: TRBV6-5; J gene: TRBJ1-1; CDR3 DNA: TGTGCCAGCAAAAGGGGACGGGGCACTGAAGCTTTCTTT; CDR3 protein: CASKRGRGTEAFF
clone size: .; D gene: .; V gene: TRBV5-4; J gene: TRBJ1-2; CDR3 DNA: TGTGCCAGCACCATTATTGGAGCGAACTATGGCTACACCTTC; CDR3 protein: CASTIIGANYGYTF
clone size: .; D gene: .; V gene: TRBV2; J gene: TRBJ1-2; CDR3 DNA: TGTGCCAGCAGTCAACGGGGCTACACCTTC; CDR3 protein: CASSQRGYTF
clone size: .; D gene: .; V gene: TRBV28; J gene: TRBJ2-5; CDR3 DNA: TGTGCCAGCAGTTTTAGAGAGACCCAGTACTTC; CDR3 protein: CASSFRETQYF
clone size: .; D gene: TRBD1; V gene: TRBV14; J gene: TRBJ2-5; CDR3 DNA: TGTGCCAGCAGCCCCCGGGAACAGGGGCGACAGACCCAGTACTTC; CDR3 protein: CASSPREQGRQTQYF
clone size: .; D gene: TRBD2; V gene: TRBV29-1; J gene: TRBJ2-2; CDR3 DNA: TGCAGCGTTGGGAGAAATGCAGCGGGAGGGCAGAACACCGGGGAGCTGTTTTTT; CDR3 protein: CSVGRNAAGGQNTGELFF
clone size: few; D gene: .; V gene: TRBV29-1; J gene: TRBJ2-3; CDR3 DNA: TGCAGCGTTGGGGTGGGGGCCTGGTTTGATACGCAGTATTTT; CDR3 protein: CSVGVGAWFDTQYF
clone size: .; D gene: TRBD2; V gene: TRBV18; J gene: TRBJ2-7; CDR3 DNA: TGTGCCAGCTCACCACCGGTTGGGCTAGCGGCCCTCGAGCAGTACTTC; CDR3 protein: CASSPPVGLAALEQYF
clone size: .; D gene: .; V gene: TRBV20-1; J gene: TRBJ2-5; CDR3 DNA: TGCAGTGCTAATCATCACGAGACCCAGTACTTC; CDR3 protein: CSANHHETQYF
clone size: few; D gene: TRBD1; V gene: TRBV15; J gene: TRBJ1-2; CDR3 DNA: TGTGCCACCAGCAGGGACAGGGTGGTTGGCGGCTACACCTTC; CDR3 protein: CATSRDRVVGGYTF
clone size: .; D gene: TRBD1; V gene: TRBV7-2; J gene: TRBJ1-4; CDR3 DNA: TGTGCCAGCAGGCGTCCGGGACAGTTCGAAAAACTGTTTTTT; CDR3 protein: CASRRPGQFEKLFF